These T cell receptor beta chains were read from a single sample in a study of cytomegalovirus exposure and HLA in healthy donors. Data came from immunoSEQ multiplex PCR; TCRdb stores just in-frame clones and leaves some out. The sample includes 150,000 to 200,000 clones, around 75% of them seen just once. Sequencing was done on a sample of PBMCs. The origin of the receptors is a woman in her thirties or forties in good health and CMV-seropositive. Both conserved end residues are part of each CDR3. A D gene is named only where the DNA matches it firmly. Not all rows give a size; the values are once, few, many and, for expanded clones, a class.

len: 13
j_gene: TRBJ2-5
abundance: once
d_gene: TRBD1
v_gene: TRBV6-5
CDR3aa: CASSLTGVETQYF
CDR3nt: TGTGCCAGCAGTCTTACAGGGGTGGAGACCCAGTACTTC

len: 15
j_gene: TRBJ1-2
abundance: -
d_gene: -
v_gene: TRBV5-1
CDR3aa: CASSLQGAGNYGYTF
CDR3nt: TGCGCCAGCAGCTTACAGGGTGCGGGTAACTATGGCTACACCTTC

len: 15
j_gene: TRBJ1-2
abundance: -
d_gene: TRBD1
v_gene: TRBV19
CDR3aa: CASSPRQGANYGYTF
CDR3nt: TGTGCCAGTAGTCCGAGACAGGGGGCAAACTATGGCTACACCTTC

len: 15
j_gene: TRBJ2-5
abundance: -
d_gene: TRBD1
v_gene: TRBV10-3
CDR3aa: CAISAQTGYQETQYF
CDR3nt: TGTGCCATCAGTGCTCAGACAGGGTACCAAGAGACCCAGTACTTC

len: 16
j_gene: TRBJ2-7
abundance: -
d_gene: TRBD2
v_gene: TRBV4-2
CDR3aa: CASSPGGSGRSDEQYF
CDR3nt: TGTGCCAGCAGCCCCGGGGGAAGCGGGAGATCGGACGAGCAGTACTTC

len: 15
j_gene: TRBJ1-6
abundance: -
d_gene: -
v_gene: TRBV2
CDR3aa: CASRNIGANNSPLHF
CDR3nt: TGTGCCAGCAGGAATATAGGGGCCAATAATTCACCCCTCCACTTT

len: 14
j_gene: TRBJ2-7
abundance: once
d_gene: TRBD2
v_gene: TRBV6-1
CDR3aa: CASSEVAGGYEQYF
CDR3nt: TGTGCCAGCAGTGAAGTAGCGGGAGGCTACGAGCAGTACTTC

len: 16
j_gene: TRBJ2-1
abundance: -
d_gene: TRBD1
v_gene: TRBV5-1
CDR3aa: CASSLPLTGGAGEQFF
CDR3nt: TGCGCCAGCAGCTTACCCCTTACAGGGGGCGCGGGTGAGCAGTTCTTC

len: 13
j_gene: TRBJ1-1
abundance: -
d_gene: -
v_gene: TRBV27
CDR3aa: CASSEIRGTEAFF
CDR3nt: TGTGCCAGCAGTGAAATCAGGGGCACTGAAGCTTTCTTT

len: 14
j_gene: TRBJ1-1
abundance: -
d_gene: -
v_gene: TRBV7-9
CDR3aa: CASSLFLHLGEAFF
CDR3nt: TGTGCCAGCAGCTTATTCCTTCACCTCGGTGAAGCTTTCTTT

len: 14
j_gene: TRBJ2-3
abundance: once
d_gene: -
v_gene: TRBV19
CDR3aa: CASSIGGWEDTQYF
CDR3nt: TGTGCCAGTAGTATTGGAGGGTGGGAAGATACGCAGTATTTT

len: 13
j_gene: TRBJ1-5
abundance: -
d_gene: -
v_gene: TRBV28
CDR3aa: CASSGQYNQPQHF
CDR3nt: TGTGCCAGCAGTGGACAGTACAATCAGCCCCAGCATTTT

len: 15
j_gene: TRBJ2-5
abundance: -
d_gene: -
v_gene: TRBV5-4
CDR3aa: CASRDGGGYQETQYF
CDR3nt: TGTGCCAGCAGAGATGGAGGCGGGTACCAAGAGACCCAGTACTTC

len: 15
j_gene: TRBJ2-7
abundance: -
d_gene: -
v_gene: TRBV10-1
CDR3aa: CASSGAGQASYEQYF
CDR3nt: TGCGCCAGCAGTGGGGCAGGGCAGGCCTCCTACGAGCAGTACTTC

len: 12
j_gene: TRBJ2-7
abundance: -
d_gene: -
v_gene: TRBV29-1
CDR3aa: CSVGSGSYEQYF
CDR3nt: TGCAGCGTTGGTAGCGGCTCCTACGAGCAGTACTTC

len: 16
j_gene: TRBJ2-7
abundance: -
d_gene: TRBD1
v_gene: TRBV11-2
CDR3aa: CASSLENQGVFDEQYF
CDR3nt: TGTGCCAGCAGCTTAGAGAATCAGGGGGTTTTCGACGAGCAGTACTTC

len: 13
j_gene: TRBJ2-7
abundance: -
d_gene: -
v_gene: TRBV15
CDR3aa: CATSTTVSYEQYF
CDR3nt: TGTGCCACCAGCACGACAGTTTCCTACGAGCAGTACTTC

len: 15
j_gene: TRBJ1-4
abundance: -
d_gene: TRBD1
v_gene: TRBV6-1
CDR3aa: CASSEGTGVVEKLFF
CDR3nt: TGTGCCAGCAGTGAGGGGACAGGGGTGGTCGAAAAACTGTTTTTT

len: 12
j_gene: TRBJ1-1
abundance: -
d_gene: -
v_gene: TRBV5-8
CDR3aa: CASSVMRGMAFF
CDR3nt: TGTGCCAGCAGCGTAATGAGAGGAATGGCTTTCTTT

len: 16
j_gene: TRBJ1-4
abundance: -
d_gene: TRBD1
v_gene: TRBV28
CDR3aa: CASSLFPGRGDEKLFF
CDR3nt: TGTGCCAGCAGTTTATTCCCGGGCAGGGGGGATGAAAAACTGTTTTTT

len: 16
j_gene: TRBJ2-1
abundance: -
d_gene: TRBD2
v_gene: TRBV19
CDR3aa: CASSRTSGSSYNEQFF
CDR3nt: TGTGCCAGTAGTCGGACTAGCGGGAGCTCCTACAATGAGCAGTTCTTC

len: 13
j_gene: TRBJ1-2
abundance: -
d_gene: -
v_gene: TRBV2
CDR3aa: CASSKDSNYGYTF
CDR3nt: TGTGCCAGCAGTAAAGACAGTAATTATGGCTACACCTTC

len: 12
j_gene: TRBJ2-5
abundance: -
d_gene: -
v_gene: TRBV18
CDR3aa: CASSQEQETQYF
CDR3nt: TGTGCCAGCTCACAGGAGCAAGAGACCCAGTACTTC

len: 14
j_gene: TRBJ2-1
abundance: -
d_gene: -
v_gene: TRBV6-6
CDR3aa: CASSYGIARNEQFF
CDR3nt: TGTGCCAGCAGTTACGGAATAGCTCGGAATGAGCAGTTCTTC

len: 14
j_gene: TRBJ1-3
abundance: -
d_gene: -
v_gene: TRBV5-8
CDR3aa: CASSLGQARNTIYF
CDR3nt: TGTGCCAGCAGCTTGGGTCAGGCCCGAAACACCATATATTTT

len: 15
j_gene: TRBJ2-3
abundance: -
d_gene: TRBD2
v_gene: TRBV4-1
CDR3aa: CASSLLAGGTDTQYF
CDR3nt: TGCGCCAGCAGCCTACTAGCGGGAGGTACAGATACGCAGTATTTT

len: 15
j_gene: TRBJ2-1
abundance: -
d_gene: TRBD2
v_gene: TRBV4-1
CDR3aa: CASSQDQAGGRVQFF
CDR3nt: TGCGCCAGCAGCCAAGATCAAGCGGGGGGACGGGTTCAGTTCTTC

len: 15
j_gene: TRBJ1-5
abundance: few
d_gene: -
v_gene: TRBV2
CDR3aa: CASSEYKQVNQPQHF
CDR3nt: TGTGCCAGCAGTGAATACAAACAGGTGAATCAGCCCCAGCATTTT

len: 13
j_gene: TRBJ1-2
abundance: -
d_gene: -
v_gene: TRBV28
CDR3aa: CASSAHRDLGYTF
CDR3nt: TGTGCCAGCTCAGCCCACCGGGACTTAGGCTACACCTTC

len: 14
j_gene: TRBJ2-3
abundance: -
d_gene: -
v_gene: TRBV19
CDR3aa: CASSIGETTDTQYF
CDR3nt: TGTGCCAGTAGTATCGGGGAGACCACAGATACGCAGTATTTT

len: 16
j_gene: TRBJ2-3
abundance: once
d_gene: -
v_gene: TRBV7-9
CDR3aa: CASSRTTETSTDTQYF
CDR3nt: TGTGCCAGCAGCCGAACGACAGAAACTAGCACAGATACGCAGTATTTT

len: 15
j_gene: TRBJ2-5
abundance: -
d_gene: TRBD1
v_gene: TRBV18
CDR3aa: CASSPPGGQAGTQYF
CDR3nt: TGTGCCAGCTCACCACCGGGGGGACAGGCCGGGACCCAGTACTTC

len: 14
j_gene: TRBJ2-7
abundance: -
d_gene: TRBD2
v_gene: TRBV5-1
CDR3aa: CASAGTSGPEGQYF
CDR3nt: TGCGCCAGCGCCGGGACTAGCGGGCCGGAGGGGCAGTACTTC

len: 18
j_gene: TRBJ1-3
abundance: -
d_gene: TRBD1
v_gene: TRBV5-6
CDR3aa: CASSLQGLSTRGGNTIYF
CDR3nt: TGTGCCAGCAGCTTACAGGGGCTGAGTACCAGAGGCGGAAACACCATATATTTT

len: 16
j_gene: TRBJ2-1
abundance: -
d_gene: TRBD2
v_gene: TRBV28
CDR3aa: CASSLHSGRAENEQFF
CDR3nt: TGTGCCAGCAGTTTACATAGCGGGAGGGCCGAGAATGAGCAGTTCTTC

len: 13
j_gene: TRBJ1-1
abundance: -
d_gene: -
v_gene: TRBV9
CDR3aa: CASSADRNTEAFF
CDR3nt: TGTGCCAGCAGCGCGGACAGGAACACTGAAGCTTTCTTT

len: 14
j_gene: TRBJ1-2
abundance: -
d_gene: -
v_gene: TRBV29-1
CDR3aa: CSVVVQAGNYGYTF
CDR3nt: TGCAGCGTTGTTGTCCAGGCAGGCAACTATGGCTACACCTTC

len: 18
j_gene: TRBJ2-3
abundance: -
d_gene: TRBD2
v_gene: TRBV5-4
CDR3aa: CASSTSPSSGDVVDTQYF
CDR3nt: TGTGCCAGCAGCACCTCACCGTCTAGCGGGGACGTAGTAGATACGCAGTATTTT

len: 12
j_gene: TRBJ1-2
abundance: -
d_gene: -
v_gene: TRBV4-2
CDR3aa: CASTGNREGYTF
CDR3nt: TGTGCCAGCACCGGGAACAGGGAGGGCTACACCTTC

len: 15
j_gene: TRBJ1-3
abundance: -
d_gene: TRBD1
v_gene: TRBV28
CDR3aa: CASRPGQFSGNTIYF
CDR3nt: TGTGCCAGCAGACCGGGACAGTTCTCTGGAAACACCATATATTTT

len: 13
j_gene: TRBJ1-2
abundance: -
d_gene: TRBD1
v_gene: TRBV11-3
CDR3aa: CASSSTRQGLPTF
CDR3nt: TGTGCCAGCAGCTCCACCCGACAGGGACTTCCAACCTTC

len: 14
j_gene: TRBJ1-2
abundance: once
d_gene: -
v_gene: TRBV9
CDR3aa: CASSVGGQNYGYTF
CDR3nt: TGTGCCAGCAGCGTAGGAGGGCAGAACTATGGCTACACCTTC

len: 19
j_gene: TRBJ2-3
abundance: -
d_gene: TRBD2
v_gene: TRBV4-3
CDR3aa: CASSQEGLAGGPYTDTQYF
CDR3nt: TGCGCCAGCAGCCAAGAAGGACTAGCGGGAGGGCCGTATACAGATACGCAGTATTTT

len: 13
j_gene: TRBJ1-2
abundance: -
d_gene: -
v_gene: TRBV29-1
CDR3aa: CSVEDGREGGYTF
CDR3nt: TGCAGCGTTGAAGATGGAAGGGAGGGGGGCTACACCTTC

len: 13
j_gene: TRBJ2-5
abundance: -
d_gene: TRBD2
v_gene: TRBV6-1
CDR3aa: CASTWEGQETQYF
CDR3nt: TGTGCCAGTACATGGGAGGGTCAAGAGACCCAGTACTTC

len: 17
j_gene: TRBJ2-6
abundance: few
d_gene: -
v_gene: TRBV28
CDR3aa: CASSPRTLTSGANVLTF
CDR3nt: TGTGCCAGCAGTCCACGGACACTGACCTCTGGGGCCAACGTCCTGACTTTC

len: 17
j_gene: TRBJ2-1
abundance: -
d_gene: TRBD2
v_gene: TRBV7-2
CDR3aa: CASSLAGTSGTYNEQFF
CDR3nt: TGTGCCAGCAGCTTAGCCGGGACTAGCGGGACGTACAATGAGCAGTTCTTC

len: 14
j_gene: TRBJ2-3
abundance: -
d_gene: TRBD2
v_gene: TRBV29-1
CDR3aa: CSAEIGLAGYSQYF
CDR3nt: TGCAGCGCCGAAATTGGACTAGCGGGATATTCACAGTATTTT

len: 15
j_gene: TRBJ2-1
abundance: -
d_gene: TRBD2
v_gene: TRBV28
CDR3aa: CASSVSGRLYNEQFF
CDR3nt: TGTGCCAGCAGTGTAAGCGGGAGGCTATACAATGAGCAGTTCTTC

len: 16
j_gene: TRBJ1-1
abundance: -
d_gene: TRBD1
v_gene: TRBV5-1
CDR3aa: CASSSGTGNLNTEAFF
CDR3nt: TGCGCCAGCAGCTCCGGGACAGGGAACTTGAACACTGAAGCTTTCTTT

len: 12
j_gene: TRBJ2-7
abundance: -
d_gene: -
v_gene: TRBV27
CDR3aa: CASSSPSYEQYF
CDR3nt: TGTGCCAGCAGTTCCCCTTCCTACGAGCAGTACTTC

len: 16
j_gene: TRBJ2-1
abundance: -
d_gene: TRBD2
v_gene: TRBV7-2
CDR3aa: CASSLGPGLASNEQFF
CDR3nt: TGTGCCAGCAGCTTAGGACCGGGACTAGCTAGCAATGAGCAGTTCTTC

len: 16
j_gene: TRBJ2-2
abundance: -
d_gene: -
v_gene: TRBV7-8
CDR3aa: CASSLVSVGVTGELFF
CDR3nt: TGTGCCAGCAGCTTAGTTAGCGTAGGTGTCACCGGGGAGCTGTTTTTT

len: 13
j_gene: TRBJ2-5
abundance: -
d_gene: -
v_gene: TRBV7-2
CDR3aa: CASSFVQQETQYF
CDR3nt: TGTGCCAGCAGCTTTGTACAGCAAGAGACCCAGTACTTC

len: 11
j_gene: TRBJ1-1
abundance: -
d_gene: -
v_gene: TRBV28
CDR3aa: CASSLGLRAFF
CDR3nt: TGTGCCAGCAGTTTAGGACTGAGGGCTTTCTTT

len: 16
j_gene: TRBJ2-1
abundance: once
d_gene: TRBD1
v_gene: TRBV7-6
CDR3aa: CASSLAPGQGYNEQFF
CDR3nt: TGTGCCAGCAGCTTAGCCCCGGGACAGGGATACAATGAGCAGTTCTTC

len: 14
j_gene: TRBJ1-6
abundance: -
d_gene: -
v_gene: TRBV10-2
CDR3aa: CASRPREENSPLHF
CDR3nt: TGCGCCAGCAGGCCTCGGGAAGAGAATTCACCCCTCCACTTT

len: 19
j_gene: TRBJ2-1
abundance: -
d_gene: TRBD1
v_gene: TRBV29-1
CDR3aa: CSVEAFLLLGTGFEGEQFF
CDR3nt: TGCAGCGTTGAAGCCTTCCTTCTTTTAGGGACAGGGTTCGAAGGTGAGCAGTTCTTC